This T cell receptor (beta chain) was observed in a study of blood T cell repertoires in COVID-19. CDR3 length equals 13 residues. The germline gives CDR1 SNHLY, CDR2 FYNNEI. V was cut by 6 bases and J by 10 bases, with 18 bases left in between. Assay used: immunoSEQ multiplex PCR; TCRdb lists only in-frame clones, some missing. The sample holds about 74,000 clones, 84% seen once. Material: peripheral blood. This receptor was obtained from a man between 65 and 80 years old with acute or convalescent COVID-19. The chain joins TRBV2 to TRBJ1-1; D is uncertain. The CDR3 protein is CASREQSQSGAFF. CDR3 nucleotides: TGTGCCAGCAGGGAACAATCCCAATCGGGAGCTTTCTTT. The whole variable domain, filled in from reference TRBV2 and TRBJ1-1, reads EPEVTQTPSHQVTQMGQEVILRCVPISNHLYFYWYRQILGQKVEFLVSFYNNEISEKSEIFDDQFSVERPDGSNFTLKIRSTKLEDSAMYFCASREQSQSGAFFGQGTRLTVV.